This T cell receptor (beta chain) emerged from a study of cytomegalovirus exposure and HLA in healthy donors. Donors in the study were healthy people who gave bone marrow. This CDR3 comprises 12 residues. Trimming left V 3 bases short and J 11 bases short, with 13 bases between. General study findings and limits: The number of N-insertions in an Asian-associated ancestry cluster was reportedly below the 666-donor mean in a later analysis.

Primers: 60 Vbeta forward and 13 Jbeta reverse. Here immunoSEQ multiplex PCR was the method, and the copy in TCRdb shows in-frame clones only, minus some. This repertoire shows about 160,000 clones, more than 60% found once; its top ten account for around 1.5%. As concerns this clone: Its target is not known.

This chain connects TRBV23-1 to TRBJ1-1; maybe TRBD1 (6 bases). TRBV23-1 is placed among ORFs of uncertain function. The sequenced sample consisted of PBMCs. The TCR originated in a woman in her twenties or thirties in good health and CMV-seronegative. Here the CDR3 reads CASSHQGQRAFF. The CDR3 DNA is TGCGCCAGCAGTCACCAGGGGCAGCGGGCTTTCTTT.